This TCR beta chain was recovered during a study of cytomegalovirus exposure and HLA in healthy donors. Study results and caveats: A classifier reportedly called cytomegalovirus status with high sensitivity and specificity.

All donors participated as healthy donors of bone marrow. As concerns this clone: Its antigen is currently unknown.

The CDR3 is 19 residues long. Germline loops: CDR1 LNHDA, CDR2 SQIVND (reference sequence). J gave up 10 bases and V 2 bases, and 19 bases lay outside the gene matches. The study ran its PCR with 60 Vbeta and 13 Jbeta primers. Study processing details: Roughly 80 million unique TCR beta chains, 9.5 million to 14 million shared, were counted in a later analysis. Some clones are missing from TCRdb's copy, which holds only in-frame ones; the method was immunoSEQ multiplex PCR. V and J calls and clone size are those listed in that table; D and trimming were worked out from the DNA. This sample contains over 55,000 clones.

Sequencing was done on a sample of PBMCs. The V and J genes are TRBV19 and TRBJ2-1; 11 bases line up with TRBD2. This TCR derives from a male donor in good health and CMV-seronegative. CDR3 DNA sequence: TGTGCCAGTAGTATAAAACCCCCCAATGTAGCGGGGGGGAGGTACGAGCAGTTCTTC. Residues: CASSIKPPNVAGGRYEQFF.